Listed below are T cell receptor beta chains from one sample, sequenced in a study of blood T cells in healthy people across ages. Each CDR3 protein is one row after TCRdb ran MiXCR on the 5' RACE reads. Seen here are about 1.4 million distinct CDR3 sequences, around 55% observed once, and the top ten hold approximately 7%. The sequencing input was blood. These receptor sequences come from a man between 18 and 29 years old in good health. The CDR3 runs from the conserved cysteine through the conserved F or W. D genes are given only for firm matches. Clone size is not always given. Where it is, it says once, few, many or a class for expanded clones.

few	TRBJ2-3	-	TRBV4-1	TGCGCCAGCAGCCAAGGTCCTGGGTGGACGCAGTATTTT	CASSQGPGWTQYF
-	TRBJ2-1	-	TRBV9	TGTGCCAGCAGCGTAGGGTACAGGGAGAATGAGCAGTTCTTC	CASSVGYRENEQFF
few	TRBJ2-5	-	TRBV20-1	TGCAGTGCTCTCGGACTTGAGACCCAGTACTTC	CSALGLETQYF
few	TRBJ2-1	-	TRBV29-1	TGCAGCGTTGAAAGTGTCCCAGAGTCGCGTTTGGGTGAGCAGTTCTTC	CSVESVPESRLGEQFF
-	TRBJ2-1	-	TRBV5-1	TGCGCCAGCAGCTTGGTGGGAAGCGATGAGCAGTTCTTC	CASSLVGSDEQFF
few	TRBJ1-6	TRBD1	TRBV7-2	TGTGCCAGCAGCCAAAACGCGGACAGGGCTAATTCACCCCTCCACTTT	CASSQNADRANSPLHF
-	TRBJ2-7	TRBD2	TRBV14	TGTGCCAGCAGCTACCAAGGGGCCGGGGGGGAGCAGTACTTC	CASSYQGAGGEQYF
-	TRBJ1-6	-	TRBV7-2	TGTGCCAGCAGCTTAGCGGACGGACCGAATTCACCCCTCCACTTT	CASSLADGPNSPLHF
-	TRBJ2-7	-	TRBV7-2	TGTGCCAGCAGCTTAGGGGTCTCGACCTACGAGCAGTACTTC	CASSLGVSTYEQYF
few	TRBJ2-7	TRBD2	TRBV12-3/TRBV12-4	TGTGCCAGCAGTTCCCGGACTAGCGGGGGATACGAGCAGTACTTC	CASSSRTSGGYEQYF
-	TRBJ2-1	-	TRBV6-6	TGTGCCAGCAGTTTCGCAGGGGTAGCGAACAATGAGCAGTTCTTC	CASSFAGVANNEQFF
-	TRBJ1-2	-	TRBV29-1	TGCAGCGTAGAACAGGGTCCGGGTCATGGCTACACCTTC	CSVEQGPGHGYTF
-	TRBJ2-7	TRBD2	TRBV3-1	TGTGCCAGCAGCCAAGATAGCGGGAGTGGGTACGAGCAGTACTTC	CASSQDSGSGYEQYF
-	TRBJ2-5	-	TRBV6-5	TGTGCCAGCAGTTACTCGACCCCGGGTGGCGGACCTAAAGAGACCCAGTACTTC	CASSYSTPGGGPKETQYF
-	TRBJ2-5	-	TRBV5-1	TGCGCCAGCAGCTTGGAAGGACATCCTGGCGTGCAGTACTTC	CASSLEGHPGVQYF
-	TRBJ2-7	-	TRBV6-2/TRBV6-3	TGTGCCAGCAGTAAGTTTGACGAGCAGTACTTC	CASSKFDEQYF
-	TRBJ1-4	TRBD1	TRBV7-2	TGTGCCAGCAGCCAGGGGGATGGAAAACTGTTTTTT	CASSQGDGKLFF
-	TRBJ2-7	TRBD2	TRBV29-1	TGCAGCGTTGAAGGGAGCGGGAGAGGCTCCTACGAGCAGTACTTC	CSVEGSGRGSYEQYF
-	TRBJ2-5	-	TRBV9	TGTGCCAGCAGCGTATTTTGGGGGGCGGGTGAGACCCAGTACTTC	CASSVFWGAGETQYF
-	TRBJ1-2	-	TRBV12-3/TRBV12-4	TGTGCCAGCAGTTTCCTACCTAACTATGGCTACACCTTC	CASSFLPNYGYTF
few	TRBJ1-2	-	TRBV2	TGTGCCAGCAGTCCTTTAGGTCCGATCTATGGCTACACCTTC	CASSPLGPIYGYTF
-	TRBJ2-7	TRBD1	TRBV4-2	TGTGCCAGCAGCCAAGAAACATACAGGGGGAGTAACGAGCAGTACTTC	CASSQETYRGSNEQYF
-	TRBJ2-7	TRBD1	TRBV7-2	TGTGCCAGCTGCTTAAGCCCGGGACAGGGGCCCTACGAGCAGTACTTC	CASCLSPGQGPYEQYF
once	TRBJ2-3	-	TRBV11-2	TGTGCCAGCAGCGCTAACCCATACCCGGTTACAGATACGCAGTATTTT	CASSANPYPVTDTQYF
few	TRBJ2-3	-	TRBV20-1	TGCAGTGCCCCTGGGGGGGGCCATAGCACAGATACGCAGTATTTT	CSAPGGGHSTDTQYF
-	TRBJ1-4	-	TRBV5-1	TGCGCCAGCAGCCGTGAACAGATCTCCCATGAAAAACTGTTTTTT	CASSREQISHEKLFF
-	TRBJ1-6	-	TRBV5-1	TGCGCCAGCAGCTTGACAGGGTCGTATAATTCACCCCTCCACTTT	CASSLTGSYNSPLHF
-	TRBJ2-7	TRBD1	TRBV7-9	TGTGCCAGCAGCTTAGCCAGGGGGTTGAGCGAGCAGTACTTC	CASSLARGLSEQYF
-	TRBJ2-2	-	TRBV28	TGTGCCAGCAGTCTCGGGCCCTTCGGCGGGGAGCTGTTTTTT	CASSLGPFGGELFF
-	TRBJ2-3	-	TRBV28	TGTGCCAGCAGCCCCACCGGACGGAAAGGGGATACGCAGTATTTT	CASSPTGRKGDTQYF
many	TRBJ2-3	-	TRBV12-3/TRBV12-4	TGTGCCAGCAGTTTAGCGGGGGGGCCAGATACGCAGTATTTT	CASSLAGGPDTQYF
-	TRBJ2-7	-	TRBV6-1	TGTGCCAGCAGTGACGGTCGGACGGTCCCCTACGAGCAGTACTTC	CASSDGRTVPYEQYF
few	TRBJ1-6	-	TRBV6-5	TGTGCCAGCAGTTACTCGATGTGGCGTCCACCCCTCCACTTT	CASSYSMWRPPLHF
few	TRBJ2-5	TRBD2	TRBV4-1	TGCGCCAGCAGCCAGGCCGGACTAGCGAGCCTCATACAAGAGACCCAGTACTTC	CASSQAGLASLIQETQYF
-	TRBJ2-3	-	TRBV6-5	TGTGCCAGCAGTTACCTCCGGGGGCGGGGTACAGATACGCAGTATTTT	CASSYLRGRGTDTQYF
-	TRBJ2-5	-	TRBV10-3	TGTGCCACGAGGTTAGGGGATGAGCAGTACTTC	CATRLGDEQYF
few	TRBJ2-1	-	TRBV4-1	TGCGCCAGCAGCCAAGCTATGGCGGGGTCCTACAATGAGCAGTTCTTC	CASSQAMAGSYNEQFF
-	TRBJ1-1	TRBD1	TRBV6-5	TGTGCCAGCAGTTACGGGGACAGAATGAACACTGAAGCTTTCTTT	CASSYGDRMNTEAFF
-	TRBJ2-4	-	TRBV29-1	TGCAGCGTGGGGGTTTCTTTAGACATTCAGTACTTC	CSVGVSLDIQYF
-	TRBJ2-3	TRBD2	TRBV20-1	TGCAGTGCTGGAGGAGAGGGGACTAGCGGAACAGATACGCAGTATTTT	CSAGGEGTSGTDTQYF
-	TRBJ1-1	-	TRBV6-5	TGTGCCAGCAGTTCGGCTCCGGACGCTGAAGCTTTCTTT	CASSSAPDAEAFF